This T cell receptor beta chain stems from a study of T cell responses to AZD1222 COVID-19 vaccine. Note on this clone: Its matching antigen is unknown.

Assay used: immunoSEQ multiplex PCR; TCRdb lists only in-frame clones, some missing. The sample yields some 98,000 clones, about nine tenths seen once. Pooling covered second doses at about 4 or about 12 weeks. General study points: Repertoire sampling was restricted to post-peak T cell response timepoints. Just five or six AZD1222 recipients were seropositive at baseline. Spike-specific TCR repertoires showed rising breadth and depth after two AZD1222 doses.

This sequence was found in an adult who received the AZD1222 COVID-19 vaccine. The specimen comprised peripheral blood, sampled 28 days after the second AZD1222 dose.

The CDR3 is CSARGPNTGELFF. CDR3 nucleotides: TGCAGCGCCAGGGGCCCGAACACCGGGGAGCTGTTTTTT. V and J are TRBV29-1 and TRBJ2-2, with TRBD1 as a possible D gene (6 bases). Germline V gives CDR1 SQVTM, CDR2 ANQGSEA. The CDR3 consists of 13 residues. Trimming took 7 bases from V and 0 from J, leaving 9 bases between them.